What follows are 26 T cell receptor beta chains derived from one specimen sequenced in a study of somatic mutations in cytotoxic T cells in rheumatoid arthritis (dated by TCRdb to 2016 to 2017). To prepare the library, the immunoSEQ multiplex PCR assay was applied. The table comes from immuneACCESS by way of TCRdb, which keeps in-frame sequences with V and J called. Part of the clones is missing from these tables; in studies checked, under half for an unresolved V gene and the rest for unknown reasons. The sample includes about 4,800 clones, with approximately 80% observed a single time. Roughly 71% of the sample is in the top ten clones. Sample: CD8+ T cells sorted from blood, taken at a follow-up visit. The receptor set was obtained from a middle-aged man with rheumatoid arthritis.

The chain combines TRBV29-1 with TRBJ1-1, with D maybe TRBD1 (6 bases). V was cut by 7 bases and J by 2 bases, with 20 bases left in between. This CDR3 has 15 amino acids. Germline loops: CDR1 SQVTM, CDR2 ANQGSEA. For the CDR3, the DNA is TGCAGCGCTAAGGGGGACGCGGTAGCCAACACTGAAGCTTTCTTT. This codes for CSAKGDAVANTEAFF. The full variable domain, rest sourced from reference TRBV29-1 and TRBJ1-1, is SAVISQKPSRDICQRGTSLTIQCQVDSQVTMMFWYRQQPGQSLTLIATANQGSEATYESGFVIDKFPISRPNLTFSTLTVSNMSPEDSSIYLCSAKGDAVANTEAFFGQGTRLTVV.

This clone was recorded once. The chain couples TRBV28 to TRBJ2-6; possibly TRBD1 or TRBD2 for D (5 bases each). Germline V CDR1 and CDR2: MDHEN, SYDVKM. V lost 5 bases and J lost 2, with 13 bases in between. CDR3 length: 16 amino acids. The CDR3 is CASSPPQGAGANVLTF. The DNA for the CDR3 is TGTGCCAGCAGTCCTCCGCAGGGAGCTGGGGCCAACGTCCTGACTTTC.

This clone is deemed large. The rearrangement uses TRBV6-4 and TRBJ2-1, with TRBD2 identical over 7 bases. This CDR3 has 14 amino acids. The germline CDR1 and CDR2 sequences are MRHNA and SNTAGT. Losses at the gene ends were 3 bases for V and 6 bases for J; bases not matched to a gene: 5. The CDR3 loop is CASSERAGANEQFF. The CDR3, as DNA: TGTGCCAGCAGTGAACGGGCGGGAGCCAATGAGCAGTTCTTC.

The V call is TRBV4-2, the J call TRBJ2-7, with D perhaps matching TRBD1 or TRBD2 (5 bases each). This CDR3 is 15 amino acids long. Germline CDR1 LGHNA, CDR2 YNFKEQ. Trimming pared 4 bases from V and 2 bases from J, leaving 15 bases between. CDR3: CASSPSGTGTYEQYF. The CDR3 DNA reads TGTGCCAGCAGCCCATCCGGGACGGGGACCTACGAGCAGTACTTC.

This rearrangement joins TRBV9 to TRBJ2-7; D unclear. The germline gives CDR1 SGDLS, CDR2 YYNGEE. With 4 bases removed from V and 1 base from J, the gap between germline ends came to 15 bases. This CDR3 spans 15 amino acids. CDR3 region: CASSNGDLPSYEQYF. The DNA for the CDR3 is TGTGCCAGCAGCAACGGCGACCTCCCTTCCTACGAGCAGTACTTC. Full variable domain (outside the CDR3, taken from reference TRBV9 and TRBJ2-7): DSGVTQTPKHLITATGQRVTLRCSPRSGDLSVYWYQQSLDQGLQFLIQYYNGEERAKGNILERFSAQQFPDLHSELNLSSLELGDSALYFCASSNGDLPSYEQYFGPGTRLTVT.

This sequence joins TRBV6-1 and TRBJ2-7; TRBD2 matches 10 bases. Germline trimming cut 7 bases from V and 6 bases from J; bases unmatched to any gene: 12. Germline V CDR1 and CDR2: MNHNS, SASEGT. The CDR3 is 15 amino acids. CDR3 amino acids: CASTRTSGGVPEQYF. The CDR3 coding sequence is TGTGCCAGCACCAGGACTAGCGGAGGGGTCCCCGAGCAGTACTTC.

The chain joins TRBV4-1 to TRBJ1-1; D is perhaps TRBD1 (5 bases). The CDR3 extends over 15 amino acids. Trimming cost V 0 bases and J 6 bases, with 14 bases left between them. CDR1 is MGHRA and CDR2 is YSYEKL in the germline V gene. The CDR3 coding sequence is TGCGCCAGCAGCCAAGACAGCGTATCGGGGGCTGAAGCTTTCTTT. Protein product: CASSQDSVSGAEAFF.

V gene TRBV7-3 combines with J gene TRBJ2-1; tentatively, D is TRBD1 or TRBD2 (5 bases each). The CDR3 length is 12 residues. Trimming took 1 base from V and 7 from J, leaving 5 bases between them. Germline assignment: CDR1 SGHTA and CDR2 FQGTGA. This chain's CDR3 is CASSLRGNEQFF. In nucleotides, the CDR3 is TGTGCCAGCAGCTTAAGGGGGAATGAGCAGTTCTTC.

By sample share, this clone is medium-sized (0.01 to 0.1%). The chain recombines TRBV2 with TRBJ1-2; D gene unclear. Germline CDR1 reads SNHLY; CDR2 reads FYNNEI. The CDR3 runs to 16 residues. With 1 base removed from V and 4 bases from J, the gap between germline ends came to 16 bases. The CDR3 DNA follows: TGTGCCAGCAGTGAAGTCGGACTCCGAACGCCCTATGGCTACACCTTC. Translation: CASSEVGLRTPYGYTF.

V is TRBV6-6 and J is TRBJ1-1; no firm D call. V was trimmed by 2 bases and J by 3 bases, leaving 4 bases between them. The CDR3 has 12 residues. The V gene's germline CDR1 is MNHNY and CDR2 SVGAGI (reference sequence). This chain's CDR3 is CASSYTDTEAFF. CDR3 DNA sequence: TGTGCCAGCAGTTACACGGACACTGAAGCTTTCTTT.

CDR3 sequence reads: CASSPGLAVNTGELFF. In DNA, the CDR3 is TGTGCCAGCAGCCCGGGACTAGCGGTTAACACCGGGGAGCTGTTTTTT. This rearrangement joins TRBV7-2 to TRBJ2-2, with 11 bases that match TRBD2. The CDR3 is 16 residues long. After removal of 5 bases from V and 2 bases from J, the junction contained 4 bases not matched to a gene. Germline-derived CDR1 and CDR2 are SGHTA and FQGNSA.

This clone occurred once. This chain uses TRBV6-5 with TRBJ2-7; the D gene is possibly TRBD2 (6 bases). This CDR3 region has 14 residues. Germline CDR1 and CDR2: MNHEY and SVGAGI. V lost 6 bases, J lost 5 bases, and 17 bases lay in between. Here the CDR3 reads CASSPRGVGDEQYF. CDR3 DNA sequence: TGTGCCAGCAGCCCCCGCGGGGTCGGAGACGAGCAGTACTTC.

V gene TRBV7-6 combines with J gene TRBJ1-5, with a possible D match to TRBD1 (5 bases). Trimming removed 1 base from V and 3 bases from J, with 10 bases in between. The CDR3 runs to 15 residues. Germline CDR1 reads SGHVS; CDR2 reads FNYEAQ. CDR3: CASSLVRGPNQPQHF. As DNA, the CDR3 is TGTGCCAGCAGCTTAGTCCGGGGACCCAATCAGCCCCAGCATTTT.

CDR3 sequence (DNA): TGTGCCAGCAGTCTTCAGGGGTGGGGGACTGAAGCTTTCTTT. It specifies CASSLQGWGTEAFF. The chain employs TRBV27 and TRBJ1-1; tentatively, D is TRBD1 (6 bases). The CDR3 totals 14 residues. Trimming took 5 bases from V and 5 from J, leaving 15 bases between them. Per germline, CDR1 MNHEY and CDR2 SMNVEV (reference sequence).

The V gene is TRBV7-9, the J gene TRBJ2-7; 10 nucleotides align to TRBD1. The V segment lost 5 bases and the J segment 4 bases; nucleotides outside the gene matches: 5. Germline V CDR1 and CDR2: SEHNR, FQNEAQ (reference sequence). The CDR3 runs to 14 residues. The CDR3 loop reads CASSRQGARYEQYF. CDR3 in DNA: TGTGCCAGCAGCAGACAGGGGGCAAGGTACGAGCAGTACTTC. Full variable domain (remainder filled in from reference TRBV7-9 and TRBJ2-7): DTGVSQNPRHKITKRGQNVTFRCDPISEHNRLYWYRQTLGQGPEFLTYFQNEAQLEKSRLLSDRFSAERPKGSFSTLEIQRTEQGDSAMYLCASSRQGARYEQYFGPGTRLTVT.

The chain employs TRBV27 and TRBJ1-5; D might be TRBD1 (6 bases). Trimming cost V 6 bases and J 10 bases, with 22 bases left between them. Germline-derived CDR1 and CDR2 are MNHEY and SMNVEV (reference sequence). The CDR3 covers 15 residues. CDR3 residues: CASRPWGQKQSPQHF. The CDR3 DNA reads TGTGCCAGCAGACCCTGGGGGCAGAAGCAATCCCCCCAGCATTTT.

The chain joins TRBV2 to TRBJ1-2; no clear D gene. This CDR3 has 10 residues. Looked up from germline, CDR1 is SNHLY and CDR2 is FYNNEI. Trimming stripped 5 bases from V and 7 bases from J, with 5 bases between. In nucleotides, the CDR3 is TGTGCCAGCAGTTACGGTGGCTACACCTTC. Its protein product is CASSYGGYTF.

This rearrangement joins TRBV30 to TRBJ2-7; the match to TRBD1 covers 7 bases. Looked up from germline, CDR1 is GTSNPN and CDR2 is SVGIG (reference sequence). The V gene end was trimmed by 2 bases and the J gene end by 2 bases; junction bases not matched to a gene: 9. The CDR3 has 15 residues. CDR3 coding DNA: TGTGCCTGGAGTCCTCCTGACAGGGACACCTACGAGCAGTACTTC. It encodes CAWSPPDRDTYEQYF.

This clone has more than one count but fewer than ten. This rearrangement joins TRBV6-4 to TRBJ2-2, with 10 bases lining up with TRBD2. The J segment lost 4 bases and the V segment lost 4 bases, leaving 0 bases of the junction unmatched. This CDR3 is built from 14 residues. Germline loops: CDR1 MRHNA, CDR2 SNTAGT. The CDR3 nucleotides are TGTGCCAGCAGTGCTAGCGGGAGCACCGGGGAGCTGTTTTTT. It is translated as CASSASGSTGELFF.

This chain uses TRBV5-4 with TRBJ2-7; 7 nucleotides agree with TRBD1. The CDR3 consists of 14 residues. Germline CDR1 reads SGHNT; CDR2 reads YYREEE (reference sequence). V lost 4 bases, J lost 2 bases, and 6 bases stayed unmatched. The CDR3 loop reads CASSVSDRPYEQYF. The CDR3 nucleotides are TGTGCCAGCAGCGTTTCGGACAGGCCCTACGAGCAGTACTTC.

The gene calls are TRBV19 and TRBJ2-1; D is undetermined. Germline loops: CDR1 LNHDA, CDR2 SQIVND (reference sequence). The CDR3 has 13 residues. The V end was cut by 3 bases, the J end by 6 bases, with 9 bases between. This chain's CDR3 is CASSIKRSNEQFF. CDR3 bases: TGTGCCAGTAGTATTAAACGCAGCAATGAGCAGTTCTTC.

The chain uses TRBV23-1 and TRBJ2-7; 8 bases agree with TRBD1. Being an ORF, TRBV23-1 has a function that is uncertain. The ends lost 1 base at V and 2 bases at J; junction bases unmatched: 19. The length of the CDR3 is 20 residues. DNA for the CDR3: TGCGCCAGCAGTCAATTCCCGGCCCTGGACAGGGCAATGCTCCCCTACGAGCAGTACTTC. Protein: CASSQFPALDRAMLPYEQYF.

The V call is TRBV4-2, the J call TRBJ1-3, with 10 nucleotides matching TRBD1. Germline V gene lookup returns CDR1 LGHNA and CDR2 YNFKEQ. The CDR3 is 17 amino acids. After removal of 1 base from V and 5 bases from J, the junction contained 8 bases not matched to a gene. The CDR3 DNA reads as TGTGCCAGCAGCCAAGCAATGGGACAGGGGATTCGAAACACCATATATTTT. Its protein is CASSQAMGQGIRNTIYF.

The CDR3 reads CASSSGLGEGYEQYF. Written as DNA, the CDR3 is TGTGCCAGCAGCTCGGGGCTCGGGGAGGGCTACGAGCAGTACTTC. The V gene is TRBV7-3, the J gene TRBJ2-7; 7 nucleotides match TRBD2. Germline V gives CDR1 SGHTA, CDR2 FQGTGA. The CDR3 has 15 residues. The V segment lost 4 bases and the J segment 3 bases; nucleotides outside the gene matches: 9.

The V and J genes are TRBV2 and TRBJ1-1; tentative D call: TRBD1 (6 bases). CDR1 is SNHLY and CDR2 is FYNNEI in the germline V gene. CDR3 length: 11 amino acids. With 6 bases removed from V and 5 bases from J, the gap between germline ends came to 7 bases. The CDR3 bases are TGTGCCAGCAGACAGGGTACTGAAGCTTTCTTT. Translated: CASRQGTEAFF.

This chain links TRBV25-1 with TRBJ1-6; TRBD1 aligns across 7 bases. Unmatched junction bases numbered 5, after V lost 6 bases and J lost 15 bases. The CDR3 has 11 amino acids. Germline CDR1 and CDR2: MGHDK and SYGVNS. This chain's CDR3 is CASRSRGHLHF. DNA of the CDR3: TGTGCCAGCAGGTCAAGGGGGCACCTCCACTTT.